This TCR beta chain was observed in a study of beta chain features in type 1 diabetes. Study summary: Comparable age, gender and cell yields were observed in patients relative to healthy donors. Notes on the study in general: There was a moderate but significant shortening of TCRB CDR3s in all four CD4+ subsets of Type 1 diabetes patients. For type 1 diabetes patients, VDJ junctions showed fewer insertions and more deletions.

CDR3 length: 13 amino acids. Trimming removed 6 bases from V and 6 bases from J; junction bases left unmatched: 7. Germline lookup yields CDR1 SNHLY and CDR2 FYNNEI. The entirety of the isolated RNA underwent reverse transcription, so expressed TCRB transcripts were sequenced. Libraries were prepared by immunoSEQ multiplex PCR; TCRdb keeps only in-frame clonotypes and omits some of them. The sample carries roughly 170,000 clones, approximately 13% recorded once. Each of the sorted populations had a purity greater than 98%. A note on this clone: The antigen is unknown.

The V and J genes are TRBV2 and TRBJ1-2; 7 bases fit TRBD1. The sample taken for sequencing was central memory CD4+ T cells from blood. This TCR was recovered from a woman between 18 and 29 years old in good health. The CDR3: CASSPDRANGYTF. CDR3 in DNA: TGTGCCAGCAGCCCCGACAGGGCAAATGGCTACACCTTC.